Sequencing of this T cell receptor beta chain was carried out in a study of blood T cell repertoires in COVID-19. Study summary: T cells, B-cell-depleted T cells, or PBMCs provided the cDNA or gDNA that served as material.

Method: immunoSEQ multiplex PCR; TCRdb's copy keeps in-frame clones and lacks some. The sample includes 35,000 to 45,000 clones, 89% of them seen just once. This CDR3 spans 17 amino acids. Sample: peripheral blood. The V gene is TRBV21-1, the J gene TRBJ2-7; the tabulated D call, TRBD1, remains unverified against the DNA. TRBV21-1 is tagged as a pseudogene. The sequence came from a human donor in a cohort sampled during active COVID-19. The CDR3 here is CASSTQGTGEFSYEQYF. In nucleotides, the CDR3 is TGTGCCAGCAGCACTCAAGGGACAGGGGAGTTTTCCTACGAGCAGTACTTC.